This T cell receptor beta chain was observed in a study of blood T cell repertoires in COVID-19. Study background: Researchers got acute and convalescent COVID-19 samples from the United States, Italy and Spain. PBMCs, B-cell-depleted T cells, or T cells were the source of the cDNA or gDNA that made up the material.

Original handling: Amplified reference gene primers provided the basis for estimating nucleated cell counts. Here immunoSEQ multiplex PCR was the method, and the copy in TCRdb shows in-frame clones only, minus some. The V and J calls and clone size were taken over from that table, and D and trimming were inferred from the DNA. The sample has 60,000 or so clones; more than 75% are singletons. The V segment lost 4 bases and the J segment 2 bases; nucleotides outside the gene matches: 5. The CDR3 contains 16 residues. Germline loops: CDR1 SEHNR, CDR2 FQNEAQ (reference sequence). The sample was peripheral blood. The TCR sequence derives from a human donor in a cohort sampled during active COVID-19. This rearrangement joins TRBV7-9 to TRBJ2-3; TRBD2 matches 11 bases. DNA for the CDR3: TGTGCCAGCAGCTGGCTAGCGGGGGGTCTCACAGATACGCAGTATTTT. Translating gives CASSWLAGGLTDTQYF.